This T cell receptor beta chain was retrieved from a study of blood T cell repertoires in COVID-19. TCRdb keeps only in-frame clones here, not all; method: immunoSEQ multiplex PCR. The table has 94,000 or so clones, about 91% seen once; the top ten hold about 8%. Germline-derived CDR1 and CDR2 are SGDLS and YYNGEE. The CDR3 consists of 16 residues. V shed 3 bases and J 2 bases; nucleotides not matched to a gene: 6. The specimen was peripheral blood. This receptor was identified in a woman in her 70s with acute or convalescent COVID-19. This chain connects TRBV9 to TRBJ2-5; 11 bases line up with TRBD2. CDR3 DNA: TGTGCCAGCAGCGCCTCGACTAGCGGGGTACAAGAGACCCAGTACTTC. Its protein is CASSASTSGVQETQYF.